Below, 20 T cell receptor beta chains from the same sample are listed, as sequenced in a study of PD-L1 blockade in urothelial cancer. Assay: immunoSEQ multiplex PCR; the TCRdb copy retains only in-frame clones and omits some. The table includes roughly 32,000 clones, roughly 84% detected once. Here the sequenced sample was PBMCs, taken around atezolizumab (anti-PD-L1) treatment. These receptors originate from a man aged 55-75 years with urothelial cancer.

The genes are TRBV19 and TRBJ2-1; 7 bases fit TRBD1. The trim removed 7 bases at V and 10 bases at J, leaving 16 bases unmatched. CDR1 LNHDA and CDR2 SQIVND come from the germline V gene (reference sequence). The CDR3 consists of 15 residues. CDR3 amino acids: CASKSQAGGFLEQFF. The CDR3 DNA follows: TGTGCCAGTAAATCCCAGGCAGGGGGATTTCTGGAGCAGTTCTTC.

The V call is TRBV10-3, the J call TRBJ1-5; the match to TRBD1 covers 7 bases. This CDR3 has 14 amino acids. Germline-derived CDR1 and CDR2 are ENHRY and SYGVKD. The V gene end was trimmed by 8 bases and the J gene end by 3 bases; junction bases not matched to a gene: 7. The CDR3 sequence: CAIGRDRSNQPQHF. In nucleotides, the CDR3 is TGTGCCATCGGAAGGGACAGATCCAATCAGCCCCAGCATTTT.

In DNA, the CDR3 is TGTGCCAGCAGCTTAGACTGGGCAGGACAAGAGACCCAGTACTTC. It codes for CASSLDWAGQETQYF. This rearrangement joins TRBV7-8 to TRBJ2-5; unclear D gene. V lost 1 base, J lost 2 bases, and 11 bases lay in between. The CDR3 sequence is 15 residues long. Germline CDR1 SGHVS, CDR2 FQNEAQ.

The chain joins TRBV6-6 to TRBJ1-2; the match to TRBD1 covers 10 bases. Losses at the gene ends were 7 bases for V and 8 bases for J; bases not matched to a gene: 7. Germline V gene data show CDR1 as MNHNY and CDR2 as SVGAGI (reference sequence). The CDR3 runs 13 residues. The CDR3 is CASTRDRGGGYTF. DNA for the CDR3: TGTGCCAGCACAAGGGACAGGGGCGGGGGCTACACCTTC.

The chain couples TRBV9 to TRBJ2-5, with D tentatively TRBD1 (5 bases). The CDR3 runs 14 residues. Germline V gene sequence: CDR1 SGDLS, CDR2 YYNGEE. Between the trimmed V and J ends, which lost 3 bases and 3 bases, there was a span of 12 bases. The CDR3 sequence: CASSAGILKETQYF. For the CDR3, the DNA is TGTGCCAGCAGCGCAGGGATTTTGAAAGAGACCCAGTACTTC.

The rearrangement joins TRBV27 to TRBJ1-5, with D possibly TRBD1 on 6 matching bases. V lost 5 bases, J lost 4 bases, and 9 bases lay in between. This CDR3 is 13 amino acids long. Germline V gene sequence: CDR1 MNHEY, CDR2 SMNVEV (reference sequence). The DNA of the CDR3 is TGTGCCAGCAGTCCGGACAGAAATCAGCCCCAGCATTTT. It is translated as CASSPDRNQPQHF.

The rearrangement links TRBV18 to TRBJ2-7; the match to TRBD2 covers 9 bases. Per the germline V gene, CDR1 is KGHSH and CDR2 is LQKENI. V trimming: 6 bases; J trimming: 3 bases; junction bases outside the gene matches: 6. The CDR3 spans 14 residues. The CDR3 bases are TGTGCCAGCTCCCTAGCTAGCGGGGTCTACGAGCAGTACTTC. It encodes CASSLASGVYEQYF.

The chain joins TRBV2 to TRBJ2-6; maybe TRBD1 (5 bases). The V end was cut by 5 bases, the J end by 0 bases, with 8 bases between. This CDR3 is 15 amino acids long. CDR1 and CDR2 from the germline V gene are SNHLY and FYNNEI. This CDR3 is CASSRQTSGANVLTF. The CDR3 region has the DNA TGTGCCAGCAGTAGACAGACCTCTGGGGCCAACGTCCTGACTTTC. The full variable domain, its missing parts supplied by reference TRBV2 and TRBJ2-6, is EPEVTQTPSHQVTQMGQEVILRCVPISNHLYFYWYRQILGQKVEFLVSFYNNEISEKSEIFDDQFSVERPDGSNFTLKIRSTKLEDSAMYFCASSRQTSGANVLTFGAGSRLTVL.

In nucleotides, the CDR3 is TGTGCCAGCTCACGAGATTTCCTAGATCCGGGGCAGCCCCAGCATTTT. Translating gives CASSRDFLDPGQPQHF. The rearrangement joins TRBV18 to TRBJ1-5, with D unclear. Between the trimmed V and J ends, which lost 4 bases and 7 bases, there was a span of 20 bases. CDR3 length: 16 amino acids. Looked up from germline, CDR1 is KGHSH and CDR2 is LQKENI. The full variable domain, its missing parts supplied by reference TRBV18 and TRBJ1-5, is NAGVMQNPRHLVRRRGQEARLRCSPMKGHSHVYWYRQLPEEGLKFMVYLQKENIIDESGMPKERFSAEFPKEGPSILRIQQVVRGDSAAYFCASSRDFLDPGQPQHFGDGTRLSIL.

The chain is built from TRBV7-2 and TRBJ2-1; TRBD2 matches at 13 bases. Losses at the gene ends were 4 bases for V and 2 bases for J; bases not matched to a gene: 11. The germline CDR1 and CDR2 sequences are SGHTA and FQGNSA. The CDR3 is made up of 19 amino acids. Here the CDR3 reads CASSYLRTSGSSPYNEQFF. CDR3 DNA: TGTGCCAGCAGCTACCTAAGGACTAGCGGGAGTAGTCCCTACAATGAGCAGTTCTTC.

The rearrangement joins TRBV30 to TRBJ2-7; 9 bases line up with TRBD1. Germline values: CDR1 GTSNPN, CDR2 SVGIG (reference sequence). The CDR3 spans 14 residues. V shed 0 bases, J shed 5 bases, and the junction held 5 bases outside the gene matches. For the CDR3, the DNA is TGTGCCTGGAGTGTAATCGGGACAGGGAACGAGCAGTACTTC. It specifies CAWSVIGTGNEQYF.

The rearrangement joins TRBV9 to TRBJ2-7; D unresolved. Germline V gene sequence: CDR1 SGDLS, CDR2 YYNGEE. The CDR3 covers 14 residues. Trimming pared 0 bases from V and 3 bases from J, leaving 10 bases between. The CDR3 DNA follows: TGTGCCAGCAGCGTAGACAACAGCATCTACGAGCAGTACTTC. Its protein product is CASSVDNSIYEQYF. Full variable domain (outside the CDR3, taken from reference TRBV9 and TRBJ2-7): DSGVTQTPKHLITATGQRVTLRCSPRSGDLSVYWYQQSLDQGLQFLIQYYNGEERAKGNILERFSAQQFPDLHSELNLSSLELGDSALYFCASSVDNSIYEQYFGPGTRLTVT.

The chain's CDR3 is CASSLSSGPLGYGYTF. CDR3 nucleotides: TGTGCCAGCAGCTTAAGTTCAGGGCCGCTGGGGTATGGCTACACCTTC. This chain joins TRBV7-2 and TRBJ1-2; possibly TRBD1 for D (5 bases). The V end was cut by 2 bases, the J end by 5 bases, with 18 bases between. The CDR3 loop spans 16 amino acids. In germline, CDR1 is SGHTA, CDR2 FQGNSA.

This chain uses TRBV6-5 with TRBJ2-7, with 11 bases matching TRBD2. CDR1 is MNHEY and CDR2 is SVGAGI in the germline V gene. Unmatched junction bases numbered 3, after V lost 5 bases and J lost 3 bases. The CDR3 loop spans 14 amino acids. The CDR3 spells CASSRGTSGYEQYF. CDR3 DNA sequence: TGTGCCAGCAGTCGAGGGACTAGCGGCTACGAGCAGTACTTC.

The V gene is TRBV5-8, the J gene TRBJ2-1, with TRBD1 matching 8 bases. The germline V gene has CDR1 SGHTS and CDR2 YDEGEE. The CDR3 covers 15 residues. With V trimmed by 5 bases and J by 3 bases, 7 bases remained unmatched. In DNA, the CDR3 is TGTGCCAGCAGTACCGAGGGACAGGACTACAATGAGCAGTTCTTC. This translates into CASSTEGQDYNEQFF.

CDR3: CASSFGESHGYTF. The DNA of the CDR3 is TGTGCCAGCAGCTTTGGAGAGAGTCATGGCTACACCTTC. The J gene is TRBJ1-2, the V gene TRBV5-4; D gene ambiguous. CDR3 length equals 13 residues. The germline gives CDR1 SGHNT, CDR2 YYREEE (reference sequence). With 2 bases removed from V and 6 bases from J, the gap between germline ends came to 11 bases.

The genes are TRBV9 and TRBJ2-2; D uncertain. Germline values: CDR1 SGDLS, CDR2 YYNGEE. Trimming pared 0 bases from V and 0 bases from J, leaving 9 bases between. CDR3 length equals 16 residues. The CDR3 is CASSVDTSANTGELFF. The CDR3 nucleotides read TGTGCCAGCAGCGTAGACACCAGCGCGAACACCGGGGAGCTGTTTTTT.

This chain links TRBV27 with TRBJ1-6, with a tentative D call TRBD1 (6 bases). Looked up from germline, CDR1 is MNHEY and CDR2 is SMNVEV (reference sequence). The CDR3 is made up of 18 amino acids. V was clipped by 2 bases and J by 0 bases, with 14 bases between them. The CDR3 bases are TGTGCCAGCAGTTTAAACAGGGTTCCGAGCTCCTATAATTCACCCCTCCACTTT. Protein sequence: CASSLNRVPSSYNSPLHF.

The chain employs TRBV5-4 and TRBJ2-7; D not resolved. The CDR3 is 16 residues long. The V end lost 4 bases, the J end lost 7 bases, and 24 bases lay between the germline ends. The germline V gene encodes CDR1 SGHNT and CDR2 YYREEE (reference sequence). The CDR3 loop is CASSPAGGRRRPEQYF. The CDR3, as DNA: TGTGCCAGCAGCCCGGCAGGTGGCAGGCGCCGTCCTGAGCAGTACTTC.

This clone has more than one count but fewer than ten. V is TRBV7-2 and J is TRBJ2-1; tentative D call: TRBD1 (6 bases). CDR1 is SGHTA and CDR2 is FQGNSA in the germline V gene. CDR3 length: 15 residues. Deletions cut 5 bases from V and 4 bases from J, with 15 bases between. CDR3 residues: CASSPHRQGYNEQFF. The CDR3 DNA sequence: TGTGCCAGCAGCCCCCACCGGCAGGGGTACAATGAGCAGTTCTTC. Full variable domain (missing parts from reference TRBV7-2 and TRBJ2-1): GAGVSQSPSNKVTEKGKDVELRCDPISGHTALYWYRQSLGQGLEFLIYFQGNSAPDKSGLPSDRFSAERTGGSVSTLTIQRTQQEDSAVYLCASSPHRQGYNEQFFGPGTRLTVL.